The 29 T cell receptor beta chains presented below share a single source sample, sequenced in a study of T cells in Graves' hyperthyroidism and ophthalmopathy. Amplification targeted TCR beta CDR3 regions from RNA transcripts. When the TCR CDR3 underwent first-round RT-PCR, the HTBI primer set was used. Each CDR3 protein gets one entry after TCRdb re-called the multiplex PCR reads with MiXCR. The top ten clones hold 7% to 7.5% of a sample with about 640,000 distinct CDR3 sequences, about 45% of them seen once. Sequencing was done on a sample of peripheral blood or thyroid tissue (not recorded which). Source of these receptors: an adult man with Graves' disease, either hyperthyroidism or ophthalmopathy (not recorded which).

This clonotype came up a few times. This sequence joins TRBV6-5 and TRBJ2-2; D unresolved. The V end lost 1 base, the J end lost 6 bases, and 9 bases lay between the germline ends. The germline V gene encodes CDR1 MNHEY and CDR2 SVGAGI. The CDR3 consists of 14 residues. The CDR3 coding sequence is TGTGCCAGCAGTTACTGGTTTGGGGCCGGGGAGCTGTTTTTT. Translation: CASSYWFGAGELFF.

The CDR3 reads CATSDLAGDGTDTQYF. CDR3 coding DNA: TGTGCCACCAGTGATTTGGCCGGGGACGGCACAGATACGCAGTATTTT. The chain has TRBV24-1 and TRBJ2-3, with D possibly being TRBD1 or TRBD2 (5 bases each). The germline V gene encodes CDR1 KGHDR and CDR2 SFDVKD. V was clipped by 0 bases and J by 1 base, with 10 bases between them. The CDR3 runs 16 residues.

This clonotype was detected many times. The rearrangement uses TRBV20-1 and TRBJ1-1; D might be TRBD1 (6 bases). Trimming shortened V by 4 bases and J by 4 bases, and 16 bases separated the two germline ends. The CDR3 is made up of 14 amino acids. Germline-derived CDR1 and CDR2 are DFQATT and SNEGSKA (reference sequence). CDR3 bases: TGCAGTGCTAAAAGGGGGGGTCCAGGCACTGAAGCTTTCTTT. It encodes CSAKRGGPGTEAFF.

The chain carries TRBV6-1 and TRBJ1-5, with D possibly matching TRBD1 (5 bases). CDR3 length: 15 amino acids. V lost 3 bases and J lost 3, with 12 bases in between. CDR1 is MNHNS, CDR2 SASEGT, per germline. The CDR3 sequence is CASSERGVVNQPQHF. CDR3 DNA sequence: TGTGCCAGCAGTGAGCGGGGGGTCGTCAATCAGCCCCAGCATTTT.

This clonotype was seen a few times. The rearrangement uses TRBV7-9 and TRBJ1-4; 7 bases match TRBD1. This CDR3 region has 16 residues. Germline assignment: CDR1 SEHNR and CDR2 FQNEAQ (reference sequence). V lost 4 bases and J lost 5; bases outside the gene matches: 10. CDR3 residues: CASSSEGTVPNEKLFF. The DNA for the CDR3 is TGTGCCAGCAGCTCTGAGGGGACAGTCCCCAATGAAAAACTGTTTTTT.

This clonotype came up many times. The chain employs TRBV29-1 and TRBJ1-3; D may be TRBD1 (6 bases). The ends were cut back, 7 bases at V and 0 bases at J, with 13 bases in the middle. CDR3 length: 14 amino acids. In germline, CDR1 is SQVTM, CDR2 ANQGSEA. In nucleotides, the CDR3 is TGCAGCGCGCTGGACAGCAACTCTGGAAACACCATATATTTT. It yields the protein CSALDSNSGNTIYF.

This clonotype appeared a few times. The CDR3 coding sequence is TGCAGTGCTAGAGCCCAAAGACTAGCGGGGCGCCCAGAGACCCAGTACTTC. Translating it yields CSARAQRLAGRPETQYF. The genes are TRBV20-1 and TRBJ2-5, with TRBD2 identical over 11 bases. This CDR3 is built from 17 residues. J gave up 4 bases and V 1 base, and 11 bases lay outside the gene matches. Germline lookup yields CDR1 DFQATT and CDR2 SNEGSKA (reference sequence).

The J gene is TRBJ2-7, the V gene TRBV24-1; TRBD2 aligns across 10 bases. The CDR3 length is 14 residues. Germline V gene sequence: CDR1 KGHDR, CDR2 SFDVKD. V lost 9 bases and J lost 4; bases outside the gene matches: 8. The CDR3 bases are TGTGCCACCGCCCATCTAGCGGGGGTGTACGAGCAGTACTTC. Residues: CATAHLAGVYEQYF.

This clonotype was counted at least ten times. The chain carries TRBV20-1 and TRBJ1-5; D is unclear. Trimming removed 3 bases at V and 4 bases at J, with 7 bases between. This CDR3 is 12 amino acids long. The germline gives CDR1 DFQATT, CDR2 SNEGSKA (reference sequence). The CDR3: CSARAENQPQHF. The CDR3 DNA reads TGCAGTGCTAGGGCTGAGAATCAGCCCCAGCATTTT.

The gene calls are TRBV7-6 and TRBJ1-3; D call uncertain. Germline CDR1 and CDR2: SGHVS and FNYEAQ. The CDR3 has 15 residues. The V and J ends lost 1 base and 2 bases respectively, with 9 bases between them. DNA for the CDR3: TGTGCCAGCAGCTTAGACGGTAGCCCTGGAAACACCATATATTTT. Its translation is CASSLDGSPGNTIYF. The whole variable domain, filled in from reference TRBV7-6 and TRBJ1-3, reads GAGVSQSPRYKVTKRGQDVALRCDPISGHVSLYWYRQALGQGPEFLTYFNYEAQQDKSGLPNDRFSAERPEGSISTLTIQRTEQRDSAMYRCASSLDGSPGNTIYFGEGSWLTVV.

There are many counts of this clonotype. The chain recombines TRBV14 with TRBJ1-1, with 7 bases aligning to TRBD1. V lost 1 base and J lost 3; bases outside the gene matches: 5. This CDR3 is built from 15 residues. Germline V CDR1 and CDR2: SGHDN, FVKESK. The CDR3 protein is CASSQGWDRYTEAFF. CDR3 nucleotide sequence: TGTGCCAGCAGCCAAGGTTGGGACAGATACACTGAAGCTTTCTTT.

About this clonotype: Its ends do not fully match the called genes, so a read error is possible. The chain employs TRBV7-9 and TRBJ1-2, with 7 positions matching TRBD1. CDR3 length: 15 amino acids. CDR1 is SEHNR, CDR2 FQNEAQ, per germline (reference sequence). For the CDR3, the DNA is TGCGCCAGCAGCCCCCTCTTAGGGGGCGACTATGGCTACACCTTC. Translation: CASSPLLGGDYGYTF. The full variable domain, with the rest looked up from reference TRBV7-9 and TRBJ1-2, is DTGVSQNPRHKITKRGQNVTFRCDPISEHNRLYWYRQTLGQGPEFLTYFQNEAQLEKSRLLSDRFSAERPKGSFSTLEIQRTEQGDSAMYLCASSPLLGGDYGYTFGSGTRLTVV.

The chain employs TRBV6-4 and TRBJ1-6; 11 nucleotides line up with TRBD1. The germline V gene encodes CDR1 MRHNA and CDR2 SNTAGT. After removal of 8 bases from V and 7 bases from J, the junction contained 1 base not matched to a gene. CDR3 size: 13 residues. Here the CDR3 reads CASRTGGNSPLHF. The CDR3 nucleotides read TGTGCCAGCCGGACAGGGGGCAATTCACCCCTCCACTTT.

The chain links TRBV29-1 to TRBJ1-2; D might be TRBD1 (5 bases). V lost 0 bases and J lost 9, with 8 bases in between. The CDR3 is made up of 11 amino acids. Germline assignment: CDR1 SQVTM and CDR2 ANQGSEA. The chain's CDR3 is CSVEERGRYTF. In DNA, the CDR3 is TGCAGCGTTGAAGAAAGGGGCCGCTACACCTTC. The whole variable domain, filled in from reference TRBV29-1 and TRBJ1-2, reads SAVISQKPSRDICQRGTSLTIQCQVDSQVTMMFWYRQQPGQSLTLIATANQGSEATYESGFVIDKFPISRPNLTFSTLTVSNMSPEDSSIYLCSVEERGRYTFGSGTRLTVV.

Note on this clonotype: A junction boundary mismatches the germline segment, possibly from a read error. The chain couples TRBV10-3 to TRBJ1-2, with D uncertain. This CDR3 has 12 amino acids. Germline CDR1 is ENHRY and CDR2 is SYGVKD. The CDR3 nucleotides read TGCGCCCTCAAACCATCTAACTATGGCTACACCTTC. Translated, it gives CALKPSNYGYTF.

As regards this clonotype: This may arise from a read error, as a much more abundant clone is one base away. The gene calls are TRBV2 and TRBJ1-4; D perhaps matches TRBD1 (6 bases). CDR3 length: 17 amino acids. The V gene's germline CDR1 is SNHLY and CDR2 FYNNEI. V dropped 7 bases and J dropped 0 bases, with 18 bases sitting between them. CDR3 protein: CASIEGGAGATNEKLFF. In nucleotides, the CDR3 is TGTGCCAGCATCGAGGGAGGGGCAGGGGCAACTAATGAAAAACTGTTTTTT.

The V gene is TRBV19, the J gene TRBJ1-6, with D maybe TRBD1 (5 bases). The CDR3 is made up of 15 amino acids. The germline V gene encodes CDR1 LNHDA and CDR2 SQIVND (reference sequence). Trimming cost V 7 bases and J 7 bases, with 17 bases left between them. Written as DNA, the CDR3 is TGTGCCAGTACCGTTGGGGTGAGGGGAAATTCACCCCTCCACTTT. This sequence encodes CASTVGVRGNSPLHF.

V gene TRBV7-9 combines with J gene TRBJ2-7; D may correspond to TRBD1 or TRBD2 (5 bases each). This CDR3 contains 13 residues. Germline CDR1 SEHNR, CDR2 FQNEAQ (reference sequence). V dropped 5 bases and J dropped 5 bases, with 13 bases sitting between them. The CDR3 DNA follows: TGTGCCAGCAGCGGAAGAGGGGCTAACGAGCAGTACTTC. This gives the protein CASSGRGANEQYF.

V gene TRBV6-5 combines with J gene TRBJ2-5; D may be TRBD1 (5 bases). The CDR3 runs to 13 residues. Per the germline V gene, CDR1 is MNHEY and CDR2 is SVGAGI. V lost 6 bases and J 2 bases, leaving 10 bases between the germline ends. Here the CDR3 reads CASRLTAQETQYF. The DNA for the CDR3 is TGTGCCAGCAGATTGACAGCACAAGAGACCCAGTACTTC.

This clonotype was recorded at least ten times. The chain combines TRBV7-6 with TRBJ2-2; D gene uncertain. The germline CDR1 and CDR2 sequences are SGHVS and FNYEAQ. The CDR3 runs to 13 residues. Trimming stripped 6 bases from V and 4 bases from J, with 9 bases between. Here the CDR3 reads CASRQTVTGELFF. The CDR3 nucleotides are TGTGCCAGCAGGCAGACGGTCACCGGGGAGCTGTTTTTT.

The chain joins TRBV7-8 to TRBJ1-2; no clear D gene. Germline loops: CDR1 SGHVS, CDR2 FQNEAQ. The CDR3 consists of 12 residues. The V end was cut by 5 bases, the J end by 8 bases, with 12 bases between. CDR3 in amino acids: CASSIGGNGYTF. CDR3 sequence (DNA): TGTGCCAGCAGCATCGGAGGGAACGGCTACACCTTC. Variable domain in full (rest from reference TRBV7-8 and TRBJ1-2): GAGVSQSPRYKVAKRGQDVALRCDPISGHVSLFWYQQALGQGPEFLTYFQNEAQLDKSGLPSDRFFAERPEGSVSTLKIQRTQQEDSAVYLCASSIGGNGYTFGSGTRLTVV.

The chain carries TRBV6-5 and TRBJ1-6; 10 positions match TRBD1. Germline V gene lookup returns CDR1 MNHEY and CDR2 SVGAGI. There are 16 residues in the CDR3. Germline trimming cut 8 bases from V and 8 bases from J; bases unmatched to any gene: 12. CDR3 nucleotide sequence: TGTGCCAGCTCACCGGGGACAGGGGCTTATGATTCACCCCTCCACTTT. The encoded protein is CASSPGTGAYDSPLHF.

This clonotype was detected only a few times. The CDR3 bases are TGTGCCAGCAGCCGGGACAGGCTCTATAATTCACCCCTCCACTTT. The encoded protein is CASSRDRLYNSPLHF. This rearrangement joins TRBV14 to TRBJ1-6; 8 bases align to TRBD1. In germline, CDR1 is SGHDN, CDR2 FVKESK. The CDR3 loop spans 15 amino acids. J lost 3 bases, V lost 4 bases, and 2 bases had no gene match.

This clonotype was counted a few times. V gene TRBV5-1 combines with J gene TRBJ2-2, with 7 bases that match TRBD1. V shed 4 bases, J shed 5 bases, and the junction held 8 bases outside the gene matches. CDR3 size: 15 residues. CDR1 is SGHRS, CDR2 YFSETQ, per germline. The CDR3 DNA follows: TGCGCCAGCAGCATATATACAGGGGTGACCGGGGAGCTGTTTTTT. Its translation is CASSIYTGVTGELFF.

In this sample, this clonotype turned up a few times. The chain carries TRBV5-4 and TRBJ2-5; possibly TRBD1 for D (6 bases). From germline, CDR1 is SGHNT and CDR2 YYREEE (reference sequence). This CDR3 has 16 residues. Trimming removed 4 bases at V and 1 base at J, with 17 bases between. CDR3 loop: CASSLAGARRQETQYF. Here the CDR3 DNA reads TGTGCCAGCAGCCTCGCAGGGGCCCGCCGCCAAGAGACCCAGTACTTC. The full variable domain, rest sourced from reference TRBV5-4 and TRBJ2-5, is ETGVTQSPTHLIKTRGQQVTLRCSSQSGHNTVSWYQQALGQGPQFIFQYYREEENGRGNFPPRFSGLQFPNYSSELNVNALELDDSALYLCASSLAGARRQETQYFGPGTRLLVL.

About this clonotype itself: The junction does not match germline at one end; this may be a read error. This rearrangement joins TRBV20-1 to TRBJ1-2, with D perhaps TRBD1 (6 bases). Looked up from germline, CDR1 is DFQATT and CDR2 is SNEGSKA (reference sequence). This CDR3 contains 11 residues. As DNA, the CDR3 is TGCAGTGCTATTTCCGGGGGGGGCTCCACCTTC. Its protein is CSAISGGGSTF.

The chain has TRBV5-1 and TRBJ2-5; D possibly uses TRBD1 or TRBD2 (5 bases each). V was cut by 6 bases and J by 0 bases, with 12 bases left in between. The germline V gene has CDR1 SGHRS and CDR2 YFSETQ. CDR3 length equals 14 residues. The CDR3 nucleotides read TGCGCCAGCACGGGTGGGACGAACCAAGAGACCCAGTACTTC. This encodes CASTGGTNQETQYF.

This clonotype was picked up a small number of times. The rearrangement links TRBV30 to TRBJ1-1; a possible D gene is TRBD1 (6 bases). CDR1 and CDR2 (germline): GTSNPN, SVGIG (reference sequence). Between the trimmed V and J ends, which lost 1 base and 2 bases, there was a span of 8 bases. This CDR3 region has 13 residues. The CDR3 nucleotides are TGTGCCTGGAGTGGGACAGTCAACACTGAAGCTTTCTTT. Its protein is CAWSGTVNTEAFF.

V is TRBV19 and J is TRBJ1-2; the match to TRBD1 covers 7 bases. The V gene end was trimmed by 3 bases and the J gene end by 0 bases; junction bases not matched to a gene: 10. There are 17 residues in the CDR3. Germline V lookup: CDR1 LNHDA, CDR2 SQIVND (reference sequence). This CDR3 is CASSISGRGTANYGYTF. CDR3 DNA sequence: TGTGCCAGTAGTATCTCGGGCAGGGGGACAGCTAACTATGGCTACACCTTC. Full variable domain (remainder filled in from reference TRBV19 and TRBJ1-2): DGGITQSPKYLFRKEGQNVTLSCEQNLNHDAMYWYRQDPGQGLRLIYYSQIVNDFQKGDIAEGYSVSREKKESFPLTVTSAQKNPTAFYLCASSISGRGTANYGYTFGSGTRLTVV.